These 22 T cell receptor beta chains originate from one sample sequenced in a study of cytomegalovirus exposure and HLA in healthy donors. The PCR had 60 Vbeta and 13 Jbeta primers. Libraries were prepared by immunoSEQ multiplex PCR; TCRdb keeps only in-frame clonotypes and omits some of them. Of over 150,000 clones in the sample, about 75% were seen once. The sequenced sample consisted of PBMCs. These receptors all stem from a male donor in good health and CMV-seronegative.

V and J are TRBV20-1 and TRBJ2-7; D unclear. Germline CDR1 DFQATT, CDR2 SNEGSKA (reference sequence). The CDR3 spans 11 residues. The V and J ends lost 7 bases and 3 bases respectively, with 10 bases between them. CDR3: CSGVIGYEQYF. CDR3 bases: TGCAGTGGTGTTATCGGCTACGAGCAGTACTTC.

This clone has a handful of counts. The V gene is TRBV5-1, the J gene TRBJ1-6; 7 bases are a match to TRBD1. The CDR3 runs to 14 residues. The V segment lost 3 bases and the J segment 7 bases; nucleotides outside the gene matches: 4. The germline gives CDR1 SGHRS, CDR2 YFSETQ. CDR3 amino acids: CASSYRGGNSPLHF. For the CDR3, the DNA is TGCGCCAGCAGCTACAGGGGAGGAAATTCACCCCTCCACTTT.

CDR3 bases: TGTGCCAGCAGGGGTTCGGGACAGGTGGATGAGACCCAGTACTTC. As protein: CASRGSGQVDETQYF. The V gene is TRBV7-9, the J gene TRBJ2-5; the match to TRBD1 covers 8 bases. CDR1 and CDR2 (germline): SEHNR, FQNEAQ (reference sequence). Unmatched junction bases numbered 11, after V lost 6 bases and J lost 5 bases. The CDR3 loop spans 15 amino acids.

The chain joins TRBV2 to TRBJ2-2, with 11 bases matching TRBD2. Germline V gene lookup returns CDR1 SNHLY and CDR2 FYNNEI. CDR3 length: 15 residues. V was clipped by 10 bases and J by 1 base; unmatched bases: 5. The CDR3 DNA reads TGTGCCACCCTAGGGACTAGCGGGAACACCGGGGAGCTGTTTTTT. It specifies CATLGTSGNTGELFF.

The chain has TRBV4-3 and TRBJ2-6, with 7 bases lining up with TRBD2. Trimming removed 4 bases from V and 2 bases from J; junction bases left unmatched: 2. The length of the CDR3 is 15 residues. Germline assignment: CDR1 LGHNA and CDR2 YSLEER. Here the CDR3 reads CASSPAGAGANVLTF. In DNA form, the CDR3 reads TGCGCCAGCAGCCCTGCGGGAGCTGGGGCCAACGTCCTGACTTTC.

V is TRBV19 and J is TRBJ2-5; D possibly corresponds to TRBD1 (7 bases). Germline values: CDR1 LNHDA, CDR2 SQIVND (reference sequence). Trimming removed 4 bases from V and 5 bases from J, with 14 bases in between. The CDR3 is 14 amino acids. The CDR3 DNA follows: TGTGCCAGTAGTAGCCCTTCAGGGGGGGAGACCCAGTACTTC. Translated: CASSSPSGGETQYF.

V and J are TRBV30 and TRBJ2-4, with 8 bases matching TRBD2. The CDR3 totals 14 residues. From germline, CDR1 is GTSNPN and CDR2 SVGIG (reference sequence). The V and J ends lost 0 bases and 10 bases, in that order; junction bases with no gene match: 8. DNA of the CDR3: TGTGCCTGGAGTGTTGGTAGCGGGGACATAATTCAGTACTTC. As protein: CAWSVGSGDIIQYF.

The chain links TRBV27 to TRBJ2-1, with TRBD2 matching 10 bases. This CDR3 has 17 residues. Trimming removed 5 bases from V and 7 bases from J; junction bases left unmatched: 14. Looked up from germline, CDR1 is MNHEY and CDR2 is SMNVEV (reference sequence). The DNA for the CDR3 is TGTGCCAGCAGTCCTCCAGGGGCTAGCGGGAGTATTAATGAGCAGTTCTTC. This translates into CASSPPGASGSINEQFF.

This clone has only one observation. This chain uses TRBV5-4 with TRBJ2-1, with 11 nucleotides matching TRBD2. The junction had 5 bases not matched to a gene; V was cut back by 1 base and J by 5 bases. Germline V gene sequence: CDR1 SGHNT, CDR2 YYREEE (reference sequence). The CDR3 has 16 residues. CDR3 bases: TGTGCCAGCAGCTTGCCACTAGCGGGAGTAGACAATGAGCAGTTCTTC. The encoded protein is CASSLPLAGVDNEQFF.

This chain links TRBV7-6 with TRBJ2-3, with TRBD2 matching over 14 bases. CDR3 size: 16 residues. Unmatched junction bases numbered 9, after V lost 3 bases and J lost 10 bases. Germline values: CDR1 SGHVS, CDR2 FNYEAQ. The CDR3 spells CASSLGTSGGVSPQYF. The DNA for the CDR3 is TGTGCCAGCAGCTTGGGGACTAGCGGGGGTGTGAGTCCGCAGTATTTT.

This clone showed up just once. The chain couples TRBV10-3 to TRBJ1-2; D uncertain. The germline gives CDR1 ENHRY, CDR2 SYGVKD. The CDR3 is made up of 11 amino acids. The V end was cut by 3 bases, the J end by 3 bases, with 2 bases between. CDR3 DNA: TGTGCCATCAGTGACGACTATGGCTACACCTTC. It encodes CAISDDYGYTF.

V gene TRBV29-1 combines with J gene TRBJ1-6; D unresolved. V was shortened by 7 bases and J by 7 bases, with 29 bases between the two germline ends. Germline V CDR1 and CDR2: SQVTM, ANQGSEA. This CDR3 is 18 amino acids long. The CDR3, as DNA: TGCAGCGGCTCCTCGACCATACTGGAAATCCCGGAGAATTCACCCCTCCACTTT. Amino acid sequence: CSGSSTILEIPENSPLHF.

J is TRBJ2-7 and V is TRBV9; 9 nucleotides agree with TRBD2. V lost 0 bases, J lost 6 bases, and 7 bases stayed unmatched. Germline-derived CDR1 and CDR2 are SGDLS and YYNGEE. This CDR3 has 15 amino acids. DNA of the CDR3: TGTGCCAGCAGCGTAGGGCGGGGGGGCCAATCCGAGCAGTACTTC. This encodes CASSVGRGGQSEQYF.

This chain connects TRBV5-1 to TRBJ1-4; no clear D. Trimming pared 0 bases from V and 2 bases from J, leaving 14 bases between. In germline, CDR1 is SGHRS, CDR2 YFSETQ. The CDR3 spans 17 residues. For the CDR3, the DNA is TGCGCCAGCAGCTTGGAAACCAAACGCGGCACTAATGAAAAACTGTTTTTT. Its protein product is CASSLETKRGTNEKLFF. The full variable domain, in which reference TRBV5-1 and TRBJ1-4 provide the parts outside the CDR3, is KAGVTQTPRYLIKTRGQQVTLSCSPISGHRSVSWYQQTPGQGLQFLFEYFSETQRNKGNFPGRFSGRQFSNSRSEMNVSTLELGDSALYLCASSLETKRGTNEKLFFGSGTQLSVL.

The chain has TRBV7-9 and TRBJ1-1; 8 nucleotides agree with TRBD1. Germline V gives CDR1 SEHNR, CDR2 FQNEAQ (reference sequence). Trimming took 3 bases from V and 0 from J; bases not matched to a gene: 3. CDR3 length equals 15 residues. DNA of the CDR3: TGTGCCAGCAGCTTCTGGACAGGGCTGAACACTGAAGCTTTCTTT. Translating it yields CASSFWTGLNTEAFF.

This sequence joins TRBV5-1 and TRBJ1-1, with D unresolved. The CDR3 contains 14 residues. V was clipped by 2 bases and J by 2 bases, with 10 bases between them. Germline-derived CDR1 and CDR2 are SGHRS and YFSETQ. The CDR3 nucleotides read TGCGCCAGCAGCTTCGGTACTTCTAACACTGAAGCTTTCTTT. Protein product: CASSFGTSNTEAFF.

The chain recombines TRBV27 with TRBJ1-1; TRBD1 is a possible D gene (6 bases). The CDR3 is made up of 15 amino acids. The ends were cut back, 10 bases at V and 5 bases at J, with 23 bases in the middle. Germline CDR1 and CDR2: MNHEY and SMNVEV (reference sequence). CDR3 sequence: CATRTLWGRVTEAFF. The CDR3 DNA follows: TGTGCCACGCGGACCCTGTGGGGGCGCGTAACTGAAGCTTTCTTT.

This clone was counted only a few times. CDR3 nucleotides: TGTGCCAGCAGTGAATTTAGACAGGGATCTGGAAACACCATATATTTT. As protein: CASSEFRQGSGNTIYF. The rearrangement joins TRBV25-1 to TRBJ1-3; 7 nucleotides align to TRBD1. J lost 1 base, V lost 1 base, and 4 bases had no gene match. Germline V lookup: CDR1 MGHDK, CDR2 SYGVNS. The CDR3 has 16 residues.

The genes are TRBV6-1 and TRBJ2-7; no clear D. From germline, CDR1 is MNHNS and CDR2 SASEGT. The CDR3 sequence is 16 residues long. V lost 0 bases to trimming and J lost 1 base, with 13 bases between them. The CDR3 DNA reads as TGTGCCAGCAGTGAAGCGCTAATGTCGCGTTCCTACGAGCAGTACTTC. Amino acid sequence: CASSEALMSRSYEQYF.

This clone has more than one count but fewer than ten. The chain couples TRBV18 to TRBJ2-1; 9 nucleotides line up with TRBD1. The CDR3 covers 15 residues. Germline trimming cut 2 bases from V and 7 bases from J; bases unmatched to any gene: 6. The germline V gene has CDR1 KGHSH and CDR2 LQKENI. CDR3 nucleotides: TGTGCCAGCTCACCAGCGACAGGGGGTCAAAATGAGCAGTTCTTC. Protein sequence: CASSPATGGQNEQFF.

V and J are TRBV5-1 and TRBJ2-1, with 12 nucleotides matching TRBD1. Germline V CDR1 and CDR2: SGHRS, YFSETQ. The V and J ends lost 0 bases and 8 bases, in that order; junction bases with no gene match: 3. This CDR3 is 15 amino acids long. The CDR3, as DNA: TGCGCCAGCAGCTTGGTCGGGACAGGGGGCCATGAGCAGTTCTTC. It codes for CASSLVGTGGHEQFF.

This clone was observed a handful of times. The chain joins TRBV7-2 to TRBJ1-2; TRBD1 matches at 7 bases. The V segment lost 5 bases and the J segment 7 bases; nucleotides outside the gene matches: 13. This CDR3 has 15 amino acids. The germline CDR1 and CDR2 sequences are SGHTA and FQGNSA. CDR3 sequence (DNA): TGTGCCAGCAGCGACTACGTCGGAGACAGGGTTGGCTACACCTTC. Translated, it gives CASSDYVGDRVGYTF.